This TCR beta chain emerged from a study of T-cell reconstitution after alpha-beta-depleted transplantation in children. During its preparation, the TCRbeta library received unique molecular identifiers. TCRdb re-analysed the PCR reads in MiXCR, keeping a single row per CDR3 protein. The sample consists of 190,000 or so distinct CDR3 sequences, approximately 6.8% of them appearing once. Germline-derived CDR1 and CDR2 are SGHDT and YYEEEE. Trimming left V 1 base short and J 3 bases short, with 14 bases between. The CDR3 contains 17 residues. This clonotype came up many times. This receptor was obtained from a human donor who donated a stem cell graft to a child with Wiskott-Aldrich syndrome. The specimen comprised PBMCs from the stem cell graft donor, sampled from the stem cell graft. J is TRBJ1-6 and V is TRBV5-6, with unresolved D. The CDR3 protein is CASSLNVWNNYNSPLHF. CDR3 nucleotides: TGTGCCAGCAGCTTGAATGTTTGGAACAACTATAATTCACCCCTCCACTTT.